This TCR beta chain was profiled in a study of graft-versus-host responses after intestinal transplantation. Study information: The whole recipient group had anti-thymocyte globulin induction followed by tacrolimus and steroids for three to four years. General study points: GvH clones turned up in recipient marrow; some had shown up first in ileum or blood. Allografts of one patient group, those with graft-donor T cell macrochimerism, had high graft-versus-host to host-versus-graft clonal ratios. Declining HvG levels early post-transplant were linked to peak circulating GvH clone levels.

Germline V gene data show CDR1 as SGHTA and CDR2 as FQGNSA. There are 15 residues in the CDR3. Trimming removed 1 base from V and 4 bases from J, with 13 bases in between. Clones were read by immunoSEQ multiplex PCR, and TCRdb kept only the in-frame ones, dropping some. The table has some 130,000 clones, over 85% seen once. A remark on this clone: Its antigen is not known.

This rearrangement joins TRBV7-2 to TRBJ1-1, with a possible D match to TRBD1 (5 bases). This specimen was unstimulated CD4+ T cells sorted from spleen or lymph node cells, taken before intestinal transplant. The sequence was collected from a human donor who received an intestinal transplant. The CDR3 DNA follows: TGTGCCAGCAGCTTAGGGGGAGGGGCCGGCACTGAAGCTTTCTTT. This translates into CASSLGGGAGTEAFF.